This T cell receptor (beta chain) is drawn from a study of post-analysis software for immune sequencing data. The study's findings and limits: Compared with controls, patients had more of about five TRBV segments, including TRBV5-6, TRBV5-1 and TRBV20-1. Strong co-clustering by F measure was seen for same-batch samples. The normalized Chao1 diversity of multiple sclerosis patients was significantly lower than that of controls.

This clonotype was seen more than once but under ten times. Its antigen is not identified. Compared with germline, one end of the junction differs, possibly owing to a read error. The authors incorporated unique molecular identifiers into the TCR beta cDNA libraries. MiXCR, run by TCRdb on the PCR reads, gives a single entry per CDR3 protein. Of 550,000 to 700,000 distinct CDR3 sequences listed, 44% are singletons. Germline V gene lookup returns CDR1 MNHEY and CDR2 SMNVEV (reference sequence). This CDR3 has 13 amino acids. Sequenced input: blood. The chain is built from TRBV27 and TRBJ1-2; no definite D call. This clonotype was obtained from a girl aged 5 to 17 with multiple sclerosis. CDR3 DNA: TGTGCCAGCAGACCCCTTCAGGACTACGGCTACACCTTC. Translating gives CASRPLQDYGYTF.